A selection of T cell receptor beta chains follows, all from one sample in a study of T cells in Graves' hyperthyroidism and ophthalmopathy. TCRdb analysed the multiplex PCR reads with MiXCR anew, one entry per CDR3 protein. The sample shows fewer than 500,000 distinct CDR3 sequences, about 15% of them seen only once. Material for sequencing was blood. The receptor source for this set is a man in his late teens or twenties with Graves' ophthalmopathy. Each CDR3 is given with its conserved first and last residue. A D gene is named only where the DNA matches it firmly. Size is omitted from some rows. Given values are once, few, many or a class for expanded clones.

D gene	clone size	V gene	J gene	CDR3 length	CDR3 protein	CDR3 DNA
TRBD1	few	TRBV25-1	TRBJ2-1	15	CASSGPGQGQNEQFF	TGTGCCAGCAGTGGGCCGGGACAGGGGCAGAATGAGCAGTTCTTC
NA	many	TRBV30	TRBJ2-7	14	CAWRTTGWSYEQYF	TGTGCCTGGAGAACGACGGGATGGTCCTACGAGCAGTACTTC
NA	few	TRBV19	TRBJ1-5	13	CASSIRGAQPQHF	TGTGCCAGTAGTATCAGGGGAGCTCAGCCCCAGCATTTT
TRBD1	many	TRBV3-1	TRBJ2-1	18	CASSHLSFGTGGENEQFF	TGTGCCAGCAGCCACCTCTCCTTCGGGACAGGTGGGGAAAATGAGCAGTTCTTC
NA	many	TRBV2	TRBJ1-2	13	CATTPGPTYGYTF	TGTGCCACGACGCCAGGTCCCACCTATGGCTACACCTTC
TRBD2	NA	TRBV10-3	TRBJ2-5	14	CATRTSGGQETQYF	TGTGCCACCCGGACTAGCGGGGGCCAAGAGACCCAGTACTTC
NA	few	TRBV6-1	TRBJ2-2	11	CASRRFGELFF	TGTGCCAGCAGGAGGTTCGGGGAGCTGTTTTTT
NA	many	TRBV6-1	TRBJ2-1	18	CASSPTGEWAGVSNEQFF	TGTGCCAGCAGTCCAACAGGGGAGTGGGCGGGAGTATCCAATGAGCAGTTCTTC
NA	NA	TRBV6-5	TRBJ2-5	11	CASSYLKTQYF	TGTGCCAGCAGTTACCTCAAGACCCAGTACTTC
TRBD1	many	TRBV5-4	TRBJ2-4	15	CASSSTGTGVDIQYF	TGTGCCAGCAGCTCCACTGGGACAGGGGTGGACATTCAGTACTTC
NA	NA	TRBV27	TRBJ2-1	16	CASSPYRQYMSNEQFF	TGTGCCAGCAGCCCCTATCGACAGTATATGAGCAATGAGCAGTTCTTC
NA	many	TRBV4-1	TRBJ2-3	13	CASSQEQTDTQYF	TGCGCCAGCAGCCAAGAGCAGACAGATACGCAGTATTTT
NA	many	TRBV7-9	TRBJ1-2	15	CASSLDARVSYGYTF	TGTGCCAGCAGCTTAGACGCCAGGGTGAGCTATGGCTACACCTTC
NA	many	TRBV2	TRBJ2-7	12	CAGDPGSAEQYF	TGTGCCGGGGACCCAGGGTCGGCCGAGCAGTACTTC
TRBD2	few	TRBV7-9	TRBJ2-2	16	CASSSRAGGNTGELFF	TGTGCCAGCAGCTCTCGAGCGGGAGGGAACACCGGGGAGCTGTTTTTT
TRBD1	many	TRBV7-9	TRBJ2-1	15	CASSSPGGAPNEQFF	TGTGCCAGCAGCTCCCCAGGGGGTGCCCCCAATGAGCAGTTCTTC
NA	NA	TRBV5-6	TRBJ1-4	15	CASTQGPAVNEKLFF	TGTGCCAGCACCCAGGGCCCGGCGGTTAATGAAAAACTGTTTTTT